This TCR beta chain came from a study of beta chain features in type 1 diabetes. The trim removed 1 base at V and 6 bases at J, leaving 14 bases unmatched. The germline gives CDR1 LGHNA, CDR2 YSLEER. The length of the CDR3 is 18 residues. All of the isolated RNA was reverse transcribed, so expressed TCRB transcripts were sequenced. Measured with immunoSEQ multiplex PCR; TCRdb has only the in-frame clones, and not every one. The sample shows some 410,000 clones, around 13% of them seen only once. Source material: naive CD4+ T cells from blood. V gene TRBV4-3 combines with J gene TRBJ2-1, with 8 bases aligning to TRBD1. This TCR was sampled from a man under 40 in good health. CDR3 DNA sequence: TGCGCCAGCAGCCAAGCTTCAGTGGACAGGGTCCTTCGCAATGAGCAGTTCTTC. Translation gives CASSQASVDRVLRNEQFF.